This entry is about one TCR beta chain. Data came from immunoSEQ multiplex PCR; TCRdb stores just in-frame clones and leaves some out. The table shows 650,000 to 950,000 clones, with over 75% occurring only once. This CDR3 spans 18 amino acids. Germline assignment: CDR1 SGDLS and CDR2 YYNGEE. J gave up 6 bases and V 0 bases, and 9 bases lay outside the gene matches. This entry comes from a study of shared T cell receptors in the human thymus. A further study also used this sample, focusing on human thymus T cells. This second study says: Resections obtained during corrective heart surgery supplied the thymus tissue. Thymic and blood repertoires seemed to show skewed V and J gene use.

This receptor was taken from a girl in the first two years of life with a congenital heart defect. Source material: thymocytes. The V gene is TRBV9, the J gene TRBJ2-2; 12 nucleotides align to TRBD2. For the CDR3, the DNA is TGTGCCAGCAGCGTAGCTACGGGGCTAGCGGGGGGGTCCGGGGAGCTGTTTTTT. As protein: CASSVATGLAGGSGELFF. Supplemented by reference TRBV9 and TRBJ2-2, the full variable domain reads DSGVTQTPKHLITATGQRVTLRCSPRSGDLSVYWYQQSLDQGLQFLIQYYNGEERAKGNILERFSAQQFPDLHSELNLSSLELGDSALYFCASSVATGLAGGSGELFFGEGSRLTVL.